The 5 T cell receptor beta chains below all came from one sample that was sequenced in a study of T cells in Graves' hyperthyroidism and ophthalmopathy. The CDR3 regions of TCR beta were amplified from RNA transcripts. The TCR CDR3 was amplified in a first-round RT-PCR using the HTBI primer set. TCRdb re-called the multiplex PCR reads through MiXCR, storing one row per CDR3 protein. Of 350,000 to 400,000 distinct CDR3 sequences listed, approximately 14% are singletons. Sequenced material: blood. The source is a woman in her fifties or sixties with Graves' hyperthyroidism.

This clonotype appeared many times. The chain employs TRBV20-1 and TRBJ1-4; TRBD1 might be the D (6 bases). This CDR3 has 15 residues. V shed 5 bases and J shed 4 bases, with 17 bases lying between them. The germline V gene has CDR1 DFQATT and CDR2 SNEGSKA (reference sequence). CDR3 amino acids: CSAPKGNRVNEKLFF. CDR3 DNA sequence: TGCAGTGCTCCTAAGGGGAACAGGGTTAATGAAAAACTGTTTTTT.

This clonotype has at least ten counts. The J gene is TRBJ2-3, the V gene TRBV7-9, with D perhaps TRBD2 (6 bases). CDR3 length: 15 residues. The ends were cut back, 2 bases at V and 6 bases at J, with 15 bases in the middle. CDR1 is SEHNR and CDR2 is FQNEAQ in the germline V gene (reference sequence). CDR3 sequence: CASSLMLAKSDTQYF. CDR3 nucleotide sequence: TGTGCCAGCAGCTTAATGCTAGCGAAGAGTGATACGCAGTATTTT.

This clonotype occurred once. DNA for the CDR3: TGTGCCAGCTCACCAAATGTAGCGGGCCAAAACATTCAGTACTTC. Translated: CASSPNVAGQNIQYF. V and J are TRBV18 and TRBJ2-4; 7 nucleotides align to TRBD2. Germline V gene data show CDR1 as KGHSH and CDR2 as LQKENI. Losses at the gene ends were 2 bases for V and 5 bases for J; bases not matched to a gene: 6. The CDR3 length is 15 residues.

The chain couples TRBV24-1 to TRBJ2-7; 13 bases agree with TRBD2. Germline V gene sequence: CDR1 KGHDR, CDR2 SFDVKD. This CDR3 has 19 residues. Trimming at V came to 5 bases and at J to 2 bases, leaving 14 bases not matched to a gene. The CDR3 bases are TGTGCCACCAGTGGCCCCGGGACTAGCGGGATACATCGAACCTACGAGCAGTACTTC. It is translated as CATSGPGTSGIHRTYEQYF.

In this sample, this clonotype turned up many times. CDR3 nucleotide sequence: TGTGCCAGCAGAAACCTAGGGAGTGACAGGGACCTGCTTATGAACACTGAAGCTTTCTTT. This codes for CASRNLGSDRDLLMNTEAFF. This chain links TRBV7-9 with TRBJ1-1; 7 nucleotides line up with TRBD1. J gave up 0 bases and V 6 bases, and 22 bases lay outside the gene matches. Per the germline V gene, CDR1 is SEHNR and CDR2 is FQNEAQ (reference sequence). The CDR3 totals 20 residues.